This passage covers 24 T cell receptor beta chains from one sample sequenced in a study of T cell repertoires in cytomegalovirus infection. Their antigen targets remain unknown. TCRdb passed the reads through MiXCR, listing each CDR3 protein once. The sample records 100,000 to 150,000 distinct CDR3 sequences, 25% to 35% being singletons. The sample in question was CD8+ T cells from cultured PBMCs, obtained from culture after CMV antigen stimulation. The receptors here all came from a human donor in good health (CMV status not recorded). Some clones in this sample may be carry-over from other donors' samples.

This clonotype occurred a few times. This chain uses TRBV9 with TRBJ2-5; D is perhaps TRBD2 (5 bases). This CDR3 comprises 15 residues. V was cut by 0 bases and J by 5 bases, with 14 bases left in between. Germline CDR1 SGDLS, CDR2 YYNGEE. The CDR3 sequence is CASSVGSGVGETQYF. The CDR3, as DNA: TGTGCCAGCAGCGTAGGATCCGGGGTGGGCGAGACCCAGTACTTC.

The V and J genes are TRBV19 and TRBJ1-1; D is perhaps TRBD1 (6 bases). The length of the CDR3 is 14 residues. Germline values: CDR1 LNHDA, CDR2 SQIVND (reference sequence). The V and J ends lost 6 bases and 5 bases respectively, with 16 bases between them. This CDR3 reads CASSNSIGGTEAFF. CDR3 bases: TGTGCCAGTAGCAATTCAATAGGGGGGACTGAAGCTTTCTTT.

At least ten counts were recorded for this clonotype. V is TRBV6-2 or TRBV6-3 and J is TRBJ1-5; TRBD1 agrees at 8 bases. Germline CDR1 reads MNHEY; CDR2 reads SVGEGT. This CDR3 is 14 amino acids long. The V gene end was trimmed by 6 bases and the J gene end by 7 bases; junction bases not matched to a gene: 8. The CDR3 here is CASRRQGRWQPQHF. The CDR3 coding sequence is TGTGCCAGCAGAAGACAGGGGAGGTGGCAGCCCCAGCATTTT.

This clonotype was recorded a few times. The chain links TRBV4-3 to TRBJ2-7; TRBD2 aligns across 9 bases. Germline values: CDR1 LGHNA, CDR2 YSLEER. The CDR3 length is 16 residues. V dropped 0 bases and J dropped 5; count of bases not matched to a gene: 8. DNA of the CDR3: TGCGCCAGCAGCCAAGATAGGGCGGGGGGGCGGAACGAGCAGTACTTC. Its protein is CASSQDRAGGRNEQYF.

This clonotype has only a few counts. This chain joins TRBV5-4 and TRBJ2-1, with D tentatively TRBD1 (6 bases). The V end was cut by 4 bases, the J end by 4 bases, with 12 bases between. CDR1 is SGHNT, CDR2 YYREEE, per germline (reference sequence). This CDR3 spans 14 amino acids. Written as DNA, the CDR3 is TGTGCCAGCAGCCGGGGACACTCATACAATGAGCAGTTCTTC. This translates into CASSRGHSYNEQFF.

The chain recombines TRBV10-3 with TRBJ1-2; TRBD1 matches at 7 bases. CDR3 length: 13 amino acids. The germline CDR1 and CDR2 sequences are ENHRY and SYGVKD. V lost 6 bases and J lost 2; bases outside the gene matches: 3. The CDR3 loop reads CAIRGDRNYGYTF. CDR3 nucleotide sequence: TGTGCCATCAGGGGGGACAGAAACTATGGCTACACCTTC.

In its sample, this clonotype was seen a few times. This chain connects TRBV7-6 to TRBJ1-1, with TRBD1 matching 10 bases. CDR1 SGHVS and CDR2 FNYEAQ come from the germline V gene. The CDR3 extends over 17 amino acids. V shed 5 bases, J shed 1 base, and the junction held 10 bases outside the gene matches. The CDR3 reads CASSVYRDRGPNTEAFF. In DNA, the CDR3 is TGTGCCAGCAGCGTATACCGGGACAGGGGACCGAACACTGAAGCTTTCTTT.

This clonotype was picked up a small number of times. The rearrangement uses TRBV7-6 and TRBJ2-5; 12 nucleotides line up with TRBD2. The CDR3 spans 15 residues. The V gene end was trimmed by 8 bases and the J gene end by 3 bases; junction bases not matched to a gene: 7. Germline values: CDR1 SGHVS, CDR2 FNYEAQ. This CDR3 reads CASGWTSGEKETQYF. CDR3 in DNA: TGTGCCAGCGGCTGGACTAGCGGGGAAAAAGAGACCCAGTACTTC.

The chain has TRBV5-6 and TRBJ2-3; D is unresolved. Germline CDR1 SGHDT, CDR2 YYEEEE. The CDR3 covers 16 residues. V lost 6 bases and J lost 0, with 17 bases in between. The CDR3 protein is CASTVDGPTSTDTQYF. In DNA form, the CDR3 reads TGTGCCAGCACAGTAGACGGGCCGACAAGCACAGATACGCAGTATTTT.

In this sample, this clonotype turned up once. Relative to the germline gene, one junction end is altered; a read error may explain this. This chain connects TRBV7-6 to TRBJ2-3; 9 bases are shared with TRBD2. The CDR3 runs to 17 residues. CDR1 is SGHVS and CDR2 is FNYEAQ in the germline V gene. CDR3 DNA: TGTGCCAGCAGCTTAGTTTTAGCGGGGGCCAGCACAAATACGCAGTATTTT. Translation: CASSLVLAGASTNTQYF.

This clonotype was observed at least ten times. The CDR3 region has the DNA TGTGCCAGCAGCTCGACCGGCCGTGGCTACACCTTC. Translating it yields CASSSTGRGYTF. The chain uses TRBV7-9 and TRBJ1-2; D gene uncertain. There are 12 residues in the CDR3. Per germline, CDR1 SEHNR and CDR2 FQNEAQ (reference sequence). V shed 4 bases and J shed 7 bases, with 10 bases lying between them.

This clonotype has more than one count but fewer than ten. The chain has TRBV7-2 and TRBJ2-3; perhaps TRBD1 as D (5 bases). Germline-derived CDR1 and CDR2 are SGHTA and FQGNSA. The length of the CDR3 is 15 residues. The ends were cut back, 2 bases at V and 2 bases at J, with 11 bases in the middle. The CDR3 nucleotides read TGTGCCAGCAGCTTAAGGGGCAGACCCACAGATACGCAGTATTTT. It yields the protein CASSLRGRPTDTQYF.

In this sample, this clonotype turned up a few times. The V call is TRBV6-5, the J call TRBJ1-3; weak D call: TRBD1 (5 bases). Trimming pared 0 bases from V and 3 bases from J, leaving 9 bases between. Germline loops: CDR1 MNHEY, CDR2 SVGAGI. The CDR3 has 15 amino acids. CDR3 amino acids: CASSYSTGGGNTIYF. In DNA form, the CDR3 reads TGTGCCAGCAGTTACTCGACGGGGGGTGGAAACACCATATATTTT.

This clonotype came up many times. The chain couples TRBV7-8 to TRBJ1-3; 8 bases are a match to TRBD1. Germline lookup yields CDR1 SGHVS and CDR2 FQNEAQ. CDR3 length: 15 amino acids. V lost 5 bases, J lost 0 bases, and 3 bases stayed unmatched. CDR3 sequence (DNA): TGTGCCAGCAGCCAGGGGGCGAGCTCTGGAAACACCATATATTTT. Translation: CASSQGASSGNTIYF.

The chain links TRBV7-9 to TRBJ2-7; D is unresolved. CDR1 and CDR2 (germline): SEHNR, FQNEAQ (reference sequence). The CDR3 runs to 12 residues. Trimming took off 3 bases at V and 6 bases at J, with 9 bases between the two ends. CDR3 residues: CASSFGPFEQYF. The CDR3 DNA sequence: TGTGCCAGCAGCTTCGGCCCGTTCGAGCAGTACTTC.

This clonotype was seen once. The chain links TRBV20-1 to TRBJ1-4; no clear D. V was clipped by 0 bases and J by 5 bases, with 10 bases between them. The CDR3 contains 14 residues. In germline, CDR1 is DFQATT, CDR2 SNEGSKA (reference sequence). CDR3 region: CSARDRARNEKLFF. The DNA for the CDR3 is TGCAGTGCTAGAGATCGAGCCAGGAATGAAAAACTGTTTTTT.

The chain is built from TRBV24-1 and TRBJ2-6; 10 bases align to TRBD1. Germline-derived CDR1 and CDR2 are KGHDR and SFDVKD. CDR3 size: 18 residues. V gave up 7 bases and J gave up 1 base; unmatched junction bases: 9. The CDR3 region is CATSPTGTGVSGANVLTF. The CDR3 nucleotides read TGTGCCACCAGCCCCACTGGGACAGGGGTATCTGGGGCCAACGTCCTGACTTTC.

In its sample, this clonotype was seen a few times. This chain links TRBV5-8 with TRBJ1-3; TRBD1 agrees at 7 bases. The CDR3 length is 15 residues. Trimming took 4 bases from V and 8 from J; bases not matched to a gene: 12. Germline V gene sequence: CDR1 SGHTS, CDR2 YDEGEE. CDR3 sequence (DNA): TGTGCCAGCAGCGCGACAGGGAGTTCCCGTGACACCATATATTTT. Amino acid sequence: CASSATGSSRDTIYF.

V is TRBV7-9 and J is TRBJ2-1; 8 bases agree with TRBD2. The trim removed 5 bases at V and 4 bases at J, leaving 10 bases unmatched. This CDR3 is 16 amino acids long. Germline CDR1 is SEHNR and CDR2 is FQNEAQ (reference sequence). The CDR3 protein is CASSPAGGGTYNEQFF. DNA of the CDR3: TGTGCCAGCAGCCCGGCGGGCGGGGGGACTTACAATGAGCAGTTCTTC.

The rearrangement links TRBV7-6 to TRBJ2-7, with D possibly TRBD1 on 6 matching bases. Trimming removed 5 bases at V and 4 bases at J, with 18 bases between. The CDR3 is 15 residues long. The germline V gene encodes CDR1 SGHVS and CDR2 FNYEAQ. The CDR3 sequence: CASSPGVNGIYEQYF. CDR3 DNA sequence: TGTGCCAGCAGCCCAGGGGTCAACGGAATTTACGAGCAGTACTTC.

The chain recombines TRBV28 with TRBJ2-4, with 7 nucleotides matching TRBD2. The germline CDR1 and CDR2 sequences are MDHEN and SYDVKM. With V trimmed by 4 bases and J by 2 bases, 5 bases remained unmatched. CDR3 length equals 15 residues. CDR3 coding DNA: TGTGCCAGCAGTTCCCTAGCGGAGACCAAAAACATTCAGTACTTC. Its translation: CASSSLAETKNIQYF.

This clonotype was seen only once. The V and J genes are TRBV9 and TRBJ1-1; 7 bases map to TRBD1. This CDR3 is 14 amino acids long. The V and J ends lost 0 bases and 5 bases, in that order; junction bases with no gene match: 4. The V gene's germline CDR1 is SGDLS and CDR2 YYNGEE. CDR3 nucleotide sequence: TGTGCCAGCAGCGTAGTAAGGGGGCGGACTGAAGCTTTCTTT. It specifies CASSVVRGRTEAFF.

The chain is built from TRBV14 and TRBJ2-7; D gene unclear. The germline V gene has CDR1 SGHDN and CDR2 FVKESK. Trimming removed 1 base from V and 6 bases from J, with 10 bases in between. This CDR3 comprises 13 residues. In DNA, the CDR3 is TGTGCCAGCAGCCAAGGGTCTCGAAGCGAGCAGTACTTC. Residues: CASSQGSRSEQYF.

The chain recombines TRBV6-5 with TRBJ1-2; TRBD1 is a possible D gene (6 bases). The CDR3 extends over 14 amino acids. V was trimmed by 5 bases and J by 2 bases, leaving 12 bases between them. The germline V gene encodes CDR1 MNHEY and CDR2 SVGAGI. The DNA of the CDR3 is TGTGCCAGCAGTGGACAGCTGACGAACTATGGCTACACCTTC. Translation gives CASSGQLTNYGYTF.